Listed below are T cell receptor beta chains from one sample, sequenced in a study of shared clonotypes between healthy human individuals. Produced via immunoSEQ multiplex PCR; TCRdb's table is partial and in-frame only. The data contain about 450,000 clones, 75% to 85% of them seen just once; the ten biggest clones take up approximately 13%. Sequenced: PBMCs. The receptors originated from a woman between 35 and 50 years old in good health. Some clones in this sample may be carry-over from other donors' samples. The CDR3 runs from the conserved cysteine through the conserved F or W. Only some rows state a clone size, as once, few, many or a class for expanded clones.

v_gene	j_gene	abundance	CDR3aa
TRBV11-3	TRBJ2-7	once	CASSTGGDYEQYF
TRBV28	TRBJ1-1	NA	CASSLWTGTNTEAFF
TRBV7-9	TRBJ2-5	NA	CASSYGTSGWETQYF
TRBV2	TRBJ1-3	NA	CASSVESGPGNTIYF
TRBV29-1	TRBJ1-2	NA	CSVEETTGTGTFGYTF
TRBV29-1	TRBJ2-7	NA	CSVGRVDRPYEQYF
TRBV30	TRBJ2-1	NA	CAWSVMGLAGYNEQFF
TRBV10-1	TRBJ2-1	NA	CASSANFATGCYNEQFF
TRBV11-2	TRBJ1-1	NA	CASSLGRDNTEAFF
TRBV6-5	TRBJ1-6	once	CASSPGSGNSPLHF
TRBV28	TRBJ1-4	few	CASSLGDSLRAKLFF
TRBV11-2	TRBJ2-7	NA	CASSFAGPEQYF
TRBV9	TRBJ2-1	NA	CASSVELAGSYNEQFF
TRBV7-9	TRBJ2-1	NA	CASSLIGRDPSDEQFF
TRBV9	TRBJ1-1	NA	CASSANTGSNTEAFF
TRBV6-6	TRBJ1-3	once	CASSYWLAGNTIYF
TRBV6-1	TRBJ2-7	NA	CASSEMGQGFYEQYF
TRBV19	TRBJ2-7	once	CASSIRGDSYEQYF
TRBV18	TRBJ1-4	NA	CASSSGQGNEKLFF
TRBV10-3	TRBJ2-7	once	CAITAGLAPREQYF
TRBV18	TRBJ2-7	NA	CASSPGASGNEQYF
TRBV27	TRBJ2-7	NA	CASSSIPPGDRGRHEQYF
TRBV11-2	TRBJ2-3	few	CASSLDLGRATQYF
TRBV19	TRBJ1-2	few	CASSPREGGYTF
TRBV4-1	TRBJ1-5	few	CASSQEAYSNQPQHF
TRBV7-9	TRBJ2-3	NA	CASSLAGVDTQYF
TRBV7-9	TRBJ2-1	NA	CASSLWRTTSTVNEQFF
TRBV10-1	TRBJ2-3	NA	CASSEGTGWEDTQYF
TRBV18	TRBJ2-1	NA	CASSPRTSGKYEQFF
TRBV20-1	TRBJ1-1	NA	CRGQSTTEAFF
TRBV11-1	TRBJ2-2	NA	CASSPDGPHPPTGELFF
TRBV10-1	TRBJ1-2	NA	CASSPGQGLGYTF
TRBV30	TRBJ2-3	once	CAWTSGVSTDTQYF
TRBV4-1	TRBJ2-3	NA	CASSQELAGGGDTQYF
TRBV7-3	TRBJ2-3	NA	CASSQGTSGLTDTQYF
TRBV9	TRBJ2-2	NA	CASSADKFSIGELFF
TRBV28	TRBJ1-1	NA	CASSPQIPNTEAFF
TRBV5-4	TRBJ1-4	once	CASSLGETGSGEKLFF
TRBV7-9	TRBJ2-1	NA	CASSLLAGGPVEQFF
TRBV19	TRBJ2-4	NA	CASSNRDRPIQYF
TRBV5-4	TRBJ2-5	NA	CASSPSVGVGGETQYF
TRBV29-1	TRBJ1-5	NA	CSVRELNQPQHF
TRBV6-5	TRBJ1-4	NA	CASSPDSTTNEKLFF
TRBV28	TRBJ2-7	NA	CASLKSGNGNYEQYF
TRBV4-1	TRBJ1-2	NA	CASSQEKARQTYGYTF
TRBV2	TRBJ2-3	once	CASGLAGADTQYF
TRBV20-1	TRBJ2-7	few	CSARKGTEQYF
TRBV7-9	TRBJ2-3	few	CASSLGLAGYTQYF
TRBV7-9	TRBJ2-1	NA	CASISIEGESSYNEQFF
TRBV7-2	TRBJ1-4	NA	CASNPGLGLEKLFF
TRBV18	TRBJ2-5	once	CASSPRPPETQYF
TRBV4-2	TRBJ2-7	many	CASSQLGDRVYEQYF
TRBV6-4	TRBJ2-1	NA	CASSATSGRGYNEQFF